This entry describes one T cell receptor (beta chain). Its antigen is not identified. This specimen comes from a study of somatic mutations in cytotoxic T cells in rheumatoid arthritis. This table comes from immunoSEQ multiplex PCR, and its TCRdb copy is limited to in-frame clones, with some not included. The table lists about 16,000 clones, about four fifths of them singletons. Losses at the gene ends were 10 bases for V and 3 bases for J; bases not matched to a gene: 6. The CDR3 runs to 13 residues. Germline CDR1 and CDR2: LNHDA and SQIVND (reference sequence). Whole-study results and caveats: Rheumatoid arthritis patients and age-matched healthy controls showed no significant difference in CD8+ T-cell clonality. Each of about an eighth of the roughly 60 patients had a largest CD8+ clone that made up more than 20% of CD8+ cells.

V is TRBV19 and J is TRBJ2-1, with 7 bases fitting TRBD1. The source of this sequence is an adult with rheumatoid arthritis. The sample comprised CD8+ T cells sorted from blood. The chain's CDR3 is CATRDSYYNEQFF. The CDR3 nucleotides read TGTGCCACAAGGGACAGTTACTACAATGAGCAGTTCTTC.